This T cell receptor beta chain derives from a study of blood T cell repertoires in COVID-19. Sequencing was performed with immunoSEQ multiplex PCR; in TCRdb, only in-frame clones are kept and a portion is missing. The sample yields tens of thousands of clones, about 80% seen once. Germline lookup yields CDR1 MNHEY and CDR2 SMNVEV (reference sequence). V was cut by 2 bases and J by 8 bases, with 10 bases left in between. The CDR3 is made up of 14 amino acids. The V and J genes are TRBV27 and TRBJ1-6; TRBD1 might be the D (5 bases). The clonotype comes from a young man with COVID-19, enrolled during active disease. The sample taken for sequencing was peripheral blood. CDR3 sequence reads: CASSLGQGDSPLHF. For the CDR3, the DNA is TGTGCCAGCAGTTTAGGTCAGGGCGATTCACCCCTCCACTTT.